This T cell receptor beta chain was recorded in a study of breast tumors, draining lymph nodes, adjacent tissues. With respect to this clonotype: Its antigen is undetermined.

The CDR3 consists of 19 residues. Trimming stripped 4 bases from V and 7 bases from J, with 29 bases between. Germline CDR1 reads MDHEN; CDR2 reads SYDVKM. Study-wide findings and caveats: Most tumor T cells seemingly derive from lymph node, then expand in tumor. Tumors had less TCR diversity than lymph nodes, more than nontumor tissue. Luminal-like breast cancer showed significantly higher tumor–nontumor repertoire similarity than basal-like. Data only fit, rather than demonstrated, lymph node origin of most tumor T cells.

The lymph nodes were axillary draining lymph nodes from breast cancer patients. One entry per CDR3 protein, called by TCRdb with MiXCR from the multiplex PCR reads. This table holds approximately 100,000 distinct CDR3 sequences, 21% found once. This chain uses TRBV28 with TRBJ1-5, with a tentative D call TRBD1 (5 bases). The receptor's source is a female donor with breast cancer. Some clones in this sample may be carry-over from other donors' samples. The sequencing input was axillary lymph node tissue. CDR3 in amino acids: CASSSNKISPGRLIQPQHF. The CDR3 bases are TGTGCCAGCAGTTCAAACAAAATTTCACCGGGACGTCTTATCCAGCCCCAGCATTTT.